These 3 T cell receptor beta chains came from one sample sequenced in a study of control samples from healthy donors and cancer patients. Method: immunoSEQ multiplex PCR; TCRdb's copy keeps in-frame clones and lacks some. The repertoire holds more than 75,000 clones, with around three quarters as singletons. Sequences were obtained from blood. The receptors derive from a woman in her 30s in good health.

The gene calls are TRBV6-5 and TRBJ1-2, with 8 positions matching TRBD1. The CDR3 extends over 13 amino acids. The germline CDR1 and CDR2 sequences are MNHEY and SVGAGI. V lost 4 bases, J lost 5 bases, and 3 bases stayed unmatched. The DNA of the CDR3 is TGTGCCAGCAGTTCAGGGGGCGCGTATGGCTACACCTTC. This encodes CASSSGGAYGYTF.

CDR3 region: CASSQSSRTANTGELFF. CDR3 sequence (DNA): TGCGCCAGCAGTCAATCATCTAGGACAGCGAACACCGGGGAGCTGTTTTTT. V and J are TRBV23-1 and TRBJ2-2; tentatively, D is TRBD1 (6 bases). TRBV23-1 carries the ORF label, with uncertain function. The ends were cut back, 0 bases at V and 0 bases at J, with 11 bases in the middle. The CDR3 covers 17 residues.

The V and J genes are TRBV7-8 and TRBJ1-4; D is unresolved. Germline CDR1 reads SGHVS; CDR2 reads FQNEAQ. Trimming removed 1 base at V and 6 bases at J, with 9 bases between. The CDR3 consists of 14 residues. CDR3 in amino acids: CASSLEQTDEKLFF. As DNA, the CDR3 is TGTGCCAGCAGCTTAGAACAAACCGATGAAAAACTGTTTTTT.